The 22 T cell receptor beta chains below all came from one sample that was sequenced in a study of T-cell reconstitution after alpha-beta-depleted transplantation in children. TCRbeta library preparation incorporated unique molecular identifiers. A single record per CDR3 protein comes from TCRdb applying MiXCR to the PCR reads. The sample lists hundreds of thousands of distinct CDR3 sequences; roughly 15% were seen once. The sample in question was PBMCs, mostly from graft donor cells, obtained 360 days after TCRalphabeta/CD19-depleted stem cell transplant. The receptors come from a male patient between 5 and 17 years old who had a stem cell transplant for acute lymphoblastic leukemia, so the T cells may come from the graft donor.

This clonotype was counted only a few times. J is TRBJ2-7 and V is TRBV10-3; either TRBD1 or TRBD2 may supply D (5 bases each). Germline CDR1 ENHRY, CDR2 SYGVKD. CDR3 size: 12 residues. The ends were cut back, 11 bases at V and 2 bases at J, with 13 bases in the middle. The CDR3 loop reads CAARGPTYEQYF. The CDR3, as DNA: TGTGCCGCCCGGGGACCGACCTACGAGCAGTACTTC.

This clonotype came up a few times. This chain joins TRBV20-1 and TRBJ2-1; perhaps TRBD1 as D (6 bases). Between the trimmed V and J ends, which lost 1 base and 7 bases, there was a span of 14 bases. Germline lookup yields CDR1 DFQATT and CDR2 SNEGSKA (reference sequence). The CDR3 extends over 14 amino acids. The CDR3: CSARGPRGENEQFF. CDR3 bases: TGCAGTGCTAGAGGCCCCAGGGGAGAAAATGAGCAGTTCTTC.

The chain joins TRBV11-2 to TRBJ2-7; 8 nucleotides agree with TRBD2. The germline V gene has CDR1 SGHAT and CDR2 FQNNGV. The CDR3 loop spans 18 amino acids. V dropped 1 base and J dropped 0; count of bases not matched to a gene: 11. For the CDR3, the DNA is TGTGCCAGCAGCTTAGGTGCCACTAGCGGCCTTAGCTCCTACGAGCAGTACTTC. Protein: CASSLGATSGLSSYEQYF.

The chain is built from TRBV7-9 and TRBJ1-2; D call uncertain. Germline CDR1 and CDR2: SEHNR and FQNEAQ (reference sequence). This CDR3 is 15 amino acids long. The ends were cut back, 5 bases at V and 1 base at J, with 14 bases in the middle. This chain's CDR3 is CASSRPSGVNYGYTF. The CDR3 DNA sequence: TGTGCCAGCAGCCGCCCCAGCGGGGTTAACTATGGCTACACCTTC.

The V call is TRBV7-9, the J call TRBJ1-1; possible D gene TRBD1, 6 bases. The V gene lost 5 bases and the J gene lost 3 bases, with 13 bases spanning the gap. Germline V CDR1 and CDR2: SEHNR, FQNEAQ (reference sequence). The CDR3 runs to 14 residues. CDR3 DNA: TGTGCCAGCAGCCCCCTTAGGGGGTACACTGAAGCTTTCTTT. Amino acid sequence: CASSPLRGYTEAFF.

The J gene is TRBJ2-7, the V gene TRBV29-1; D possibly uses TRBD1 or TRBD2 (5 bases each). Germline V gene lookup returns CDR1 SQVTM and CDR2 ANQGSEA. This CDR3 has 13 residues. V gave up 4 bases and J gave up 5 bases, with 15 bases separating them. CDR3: CSVVGESFHEQYF. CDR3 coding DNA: TGCAGCGTTGTGGGGGAGTCGTTCCACGAGCAGTACTTC.

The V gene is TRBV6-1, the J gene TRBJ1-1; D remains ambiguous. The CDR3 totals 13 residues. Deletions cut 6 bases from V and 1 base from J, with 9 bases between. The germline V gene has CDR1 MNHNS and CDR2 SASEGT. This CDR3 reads CASRRPWNTEAFF. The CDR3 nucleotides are TGTGCCAGCAGGAGACCATGGAACACTGAAGCTTTCTTT.

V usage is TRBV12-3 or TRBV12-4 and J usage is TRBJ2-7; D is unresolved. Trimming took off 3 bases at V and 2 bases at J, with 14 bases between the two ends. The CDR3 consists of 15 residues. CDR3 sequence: CASSLRWQVPYEQYF. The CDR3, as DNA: TGTGCCAGCAGTTTGAGATGGCAGGTCCCCTACGAGCAGTACTTC.

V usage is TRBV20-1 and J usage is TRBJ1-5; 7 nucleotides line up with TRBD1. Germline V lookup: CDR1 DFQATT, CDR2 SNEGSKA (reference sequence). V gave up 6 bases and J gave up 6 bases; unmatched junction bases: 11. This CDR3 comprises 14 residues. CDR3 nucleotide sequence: TGCAGTGCGGCAGGGGGGGTGATGGGTCAGCCCCAGCATTTT. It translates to CSAAGGVMGQPQHF.

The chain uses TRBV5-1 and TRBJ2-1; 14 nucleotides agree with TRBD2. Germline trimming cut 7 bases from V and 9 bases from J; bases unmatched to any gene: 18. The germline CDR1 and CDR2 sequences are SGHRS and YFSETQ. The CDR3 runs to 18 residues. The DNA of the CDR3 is TGCGCCAGCCGTCCTGTTACGGGACTAGCGGGAGCCGGGGGTGAGCAGTTCTTC. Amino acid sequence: CASRPVTGLAGAGGEQFF. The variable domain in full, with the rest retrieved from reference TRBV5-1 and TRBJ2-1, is KAGVTQTPRYLIKTRGQQVTLSCSPISGHRSVSWYQQTPGQGLQFLFEYFSETQRNKGNFPGRFSGRQFSNSRSEMNVSTLELGDSALYLCASRPVTGLAGAGGEQFFGPGTRLTVL.

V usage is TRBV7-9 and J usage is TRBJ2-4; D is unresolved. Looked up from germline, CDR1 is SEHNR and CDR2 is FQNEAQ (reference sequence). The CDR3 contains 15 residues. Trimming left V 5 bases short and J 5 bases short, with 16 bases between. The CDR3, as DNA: TGTGCCAGCAGCCTAGGGCCCCAGAGAGAAAACATTCAGTACTTC. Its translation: CASSLGPQRENIQYF. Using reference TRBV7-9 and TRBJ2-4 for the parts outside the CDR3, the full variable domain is DTGVSQNPRHKITKRGQNVTFRCDPISEHNRLYWYRQTLGQGPEFLTYFQNEAQLEKSRLLSDRFSAERPKGSFSTLEIQRTEQGDSAMYLCASSLGPQRENIQYFGAGTRLSVL.

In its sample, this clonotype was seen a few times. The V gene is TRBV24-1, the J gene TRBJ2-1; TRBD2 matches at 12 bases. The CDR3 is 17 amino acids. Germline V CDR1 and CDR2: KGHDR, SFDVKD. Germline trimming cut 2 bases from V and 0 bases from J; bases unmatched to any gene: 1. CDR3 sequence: CATSDSTSGSSYNEQFF. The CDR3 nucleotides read TGTGCCACCAGTGATTCGACTAGCGGGAGCTCCTACAATGAGCAGTTCTTC.

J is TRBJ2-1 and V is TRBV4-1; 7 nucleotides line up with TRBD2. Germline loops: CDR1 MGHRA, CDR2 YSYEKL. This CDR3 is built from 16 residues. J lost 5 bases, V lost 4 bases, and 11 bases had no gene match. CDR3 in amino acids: CASSLSRTSANNEQFF. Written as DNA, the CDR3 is TGCGCCAGCAGCCTCTCTAGAACTAGCGCCAACAATGAGCAGTTCTTC.

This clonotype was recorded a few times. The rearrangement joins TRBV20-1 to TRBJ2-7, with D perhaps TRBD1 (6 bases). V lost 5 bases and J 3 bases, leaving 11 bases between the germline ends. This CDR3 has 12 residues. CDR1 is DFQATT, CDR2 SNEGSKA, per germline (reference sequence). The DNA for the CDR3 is TGCAGTGCTGGGGGCGGTAACTACGAGCAGTACTTC. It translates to CSAGGGNYEQYF.

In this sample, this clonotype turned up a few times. Here the CDR3 reads CASSWGSGLTDTQYF. In DNA form, the CDR3 reads TGCGCCAGCAGCTGGGGAAGCGGCCTCACAGATACGCAGTATTTT. The genes are TRBV5-1 and TRBJ2-3, with a tentative D call TRBD2 (5 bases). Trimming stripped 3 bases from V and 2 bases from J, with 13 bases between. Per germline, CDR1 SGHRS and CDR2 YFSETQ. This CDR3 contains 15 residues.

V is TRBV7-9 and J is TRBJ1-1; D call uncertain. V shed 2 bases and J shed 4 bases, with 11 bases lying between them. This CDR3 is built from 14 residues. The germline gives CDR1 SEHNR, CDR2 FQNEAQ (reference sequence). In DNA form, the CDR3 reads TGTGCCAGCAGCTTATTGGTAGGGCCCACTGAAGCTTTCTTT. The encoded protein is CASSLLVGPTEAFF. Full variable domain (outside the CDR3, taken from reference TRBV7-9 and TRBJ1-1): DTGVSQNPRHKITKRGQNVTFRCDPISEHNRLYWYRQTLGQGPEFLTYFQNEAQLEKSRLLSDRFSAERPKGSFSTLEIQRTEQGDSAMYLCASSLLVGPTEAFFGQGTRLTVV.

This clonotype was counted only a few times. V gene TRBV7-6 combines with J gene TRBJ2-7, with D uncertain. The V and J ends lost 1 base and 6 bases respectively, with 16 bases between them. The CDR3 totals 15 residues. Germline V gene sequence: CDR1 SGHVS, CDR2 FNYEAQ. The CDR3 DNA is TGTGCCAGCAGCTTAGAACCCCAAGGCGGAAGCGAGCAGTACTTC. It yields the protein CASSLEPQGGSEQYF.

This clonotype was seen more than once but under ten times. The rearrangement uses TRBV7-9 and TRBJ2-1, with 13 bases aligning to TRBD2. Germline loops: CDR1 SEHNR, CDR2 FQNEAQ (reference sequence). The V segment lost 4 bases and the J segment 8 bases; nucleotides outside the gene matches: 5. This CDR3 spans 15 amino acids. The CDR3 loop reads CASSSATSGGHEQFF. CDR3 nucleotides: TGTGCCAGCAGCTCGGCGACTAGCGGGGGGCATGAGCAGTTCTTC. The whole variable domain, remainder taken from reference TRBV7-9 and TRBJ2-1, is DTGVSQNPRHKITKRGQNVTFRCDPISEHNRLYWYRQTLGQGPEFLTYFQNEAQLEKSRLLSDRFSAERPKGSFSTLEIQRTEQGDSAMYLCASSSATSGGHEQFFGPGTRLTVL.

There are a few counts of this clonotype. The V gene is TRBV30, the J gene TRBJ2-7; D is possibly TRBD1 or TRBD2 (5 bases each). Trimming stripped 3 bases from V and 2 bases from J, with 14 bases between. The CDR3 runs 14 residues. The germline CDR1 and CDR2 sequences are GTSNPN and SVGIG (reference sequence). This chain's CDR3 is CAWRTGTGTYEQYF. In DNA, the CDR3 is TGTGCCTGGAGGACCGGGACGGGGACCTACGAGCAGTACTTC.

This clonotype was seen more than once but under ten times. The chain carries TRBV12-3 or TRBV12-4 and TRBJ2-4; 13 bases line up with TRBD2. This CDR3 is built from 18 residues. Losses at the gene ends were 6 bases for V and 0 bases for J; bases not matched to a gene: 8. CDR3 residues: CASRPGLAGKGAKNIQYF. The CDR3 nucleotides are TGTGCCAGCAGGCCGGGACTAGCGGGAAAGGGAGCCAAAAACATTCAGTACTTC.

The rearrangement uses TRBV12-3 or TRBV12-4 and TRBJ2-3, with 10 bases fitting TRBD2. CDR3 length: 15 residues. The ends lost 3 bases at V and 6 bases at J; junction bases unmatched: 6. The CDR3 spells CASSFTSGVQDTQYF. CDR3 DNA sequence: TGTGCCAGCAGTTTTACTAGCGGGGTCCAGGATACGCAGTATTTT.

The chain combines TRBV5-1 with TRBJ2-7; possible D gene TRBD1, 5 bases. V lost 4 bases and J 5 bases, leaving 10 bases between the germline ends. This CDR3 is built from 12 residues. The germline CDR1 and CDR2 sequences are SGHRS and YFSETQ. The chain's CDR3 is CASSRDRNEQYF. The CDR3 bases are TGCGCCAGCAGCCGAGACAGAAACGAGCAGTACTTC.